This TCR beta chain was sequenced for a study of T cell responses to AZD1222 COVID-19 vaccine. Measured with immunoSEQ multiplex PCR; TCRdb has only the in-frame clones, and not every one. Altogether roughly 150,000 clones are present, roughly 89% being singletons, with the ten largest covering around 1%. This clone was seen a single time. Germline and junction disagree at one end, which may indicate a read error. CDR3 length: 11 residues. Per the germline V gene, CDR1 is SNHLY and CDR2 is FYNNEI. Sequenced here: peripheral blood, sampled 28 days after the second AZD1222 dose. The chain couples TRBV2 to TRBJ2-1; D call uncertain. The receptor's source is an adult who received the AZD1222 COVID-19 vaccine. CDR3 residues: CASTRDNEQFF. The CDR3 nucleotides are TGCGCCAGCACTCGCGACAATGAGCAGTTCTTC.